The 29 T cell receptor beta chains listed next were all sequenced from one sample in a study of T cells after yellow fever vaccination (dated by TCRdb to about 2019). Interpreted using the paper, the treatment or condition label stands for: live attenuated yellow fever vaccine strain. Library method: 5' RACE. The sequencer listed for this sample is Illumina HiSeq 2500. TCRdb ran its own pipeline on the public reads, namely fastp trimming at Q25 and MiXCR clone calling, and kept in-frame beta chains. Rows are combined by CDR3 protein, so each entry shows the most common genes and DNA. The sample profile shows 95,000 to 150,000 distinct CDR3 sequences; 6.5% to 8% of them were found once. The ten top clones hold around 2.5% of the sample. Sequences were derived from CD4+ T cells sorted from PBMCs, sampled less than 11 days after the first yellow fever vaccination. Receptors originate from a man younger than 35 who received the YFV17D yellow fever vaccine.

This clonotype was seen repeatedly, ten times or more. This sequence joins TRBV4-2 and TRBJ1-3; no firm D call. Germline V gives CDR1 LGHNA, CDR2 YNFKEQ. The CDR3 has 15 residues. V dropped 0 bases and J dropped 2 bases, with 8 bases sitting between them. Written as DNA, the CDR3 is TGTGCCAGCAGCCAAGAGAACGTGGCTGGAAACACCATATATTTT. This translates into CASSQENVAGNTIYF.

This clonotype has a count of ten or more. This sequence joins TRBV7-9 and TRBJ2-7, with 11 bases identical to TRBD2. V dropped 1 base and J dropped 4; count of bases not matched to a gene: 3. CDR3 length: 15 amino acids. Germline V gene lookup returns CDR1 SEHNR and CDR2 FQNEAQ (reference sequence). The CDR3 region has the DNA TGTGCCAGCAGCTTAGAGCCTAGCGGGGGGTACGAGCAGTACTTC. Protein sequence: CASSLEPSGGYEQYF.

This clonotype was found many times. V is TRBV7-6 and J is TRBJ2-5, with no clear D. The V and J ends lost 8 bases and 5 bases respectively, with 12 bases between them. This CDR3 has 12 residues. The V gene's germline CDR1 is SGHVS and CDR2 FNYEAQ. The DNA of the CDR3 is TGTGCCAGCGGGCCGGTGGGGGAGACCCAGTACTTC. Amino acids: CASGPVGETQYF.

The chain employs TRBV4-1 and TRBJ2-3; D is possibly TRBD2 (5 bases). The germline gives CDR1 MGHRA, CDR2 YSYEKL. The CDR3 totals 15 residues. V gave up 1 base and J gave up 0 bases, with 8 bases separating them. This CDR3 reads CASSQAGGSTDTQYF. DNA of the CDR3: TGCGCCAGCAGCCAAGCTGGCGGGAGCACAGATACGCAGTATTTT.

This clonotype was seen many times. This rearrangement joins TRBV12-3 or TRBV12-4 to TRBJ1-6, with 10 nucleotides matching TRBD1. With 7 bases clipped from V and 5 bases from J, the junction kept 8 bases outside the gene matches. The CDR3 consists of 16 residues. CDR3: CASTLDRGWDNSPLHF. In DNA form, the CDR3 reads TGTGCCAGCACCTTGGACAGGGGGTGGGATAATTCACCCCTCCACTTT.

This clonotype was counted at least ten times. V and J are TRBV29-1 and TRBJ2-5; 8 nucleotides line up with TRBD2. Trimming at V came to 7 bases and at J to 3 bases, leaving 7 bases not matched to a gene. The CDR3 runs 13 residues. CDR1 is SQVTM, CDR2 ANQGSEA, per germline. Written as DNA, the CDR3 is TGCAGCGGGTCGACCGGGGGGGAAGAGACCCAGTACTTC. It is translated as CSGSTGGEETQYF.

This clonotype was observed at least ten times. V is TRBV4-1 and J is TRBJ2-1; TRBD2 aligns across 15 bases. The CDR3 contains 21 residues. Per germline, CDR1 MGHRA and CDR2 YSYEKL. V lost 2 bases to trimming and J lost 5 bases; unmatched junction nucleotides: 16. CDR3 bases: TGCGCCAGCAGCCAAAGGGAGCCCTCGGCGGGACTAGCGGGGGGCCACAATGAGCAGTTCTTC. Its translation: CASSQREPSAGLAGGHNEQFF.

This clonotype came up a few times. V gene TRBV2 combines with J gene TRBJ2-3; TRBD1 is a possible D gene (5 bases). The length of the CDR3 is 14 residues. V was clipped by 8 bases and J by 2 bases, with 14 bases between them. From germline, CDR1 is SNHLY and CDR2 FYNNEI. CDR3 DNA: TGTGCCAGCGGCGACGGACACTTCACAGATACGCAGTATTTT. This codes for CASGDGHFTDTQYF.

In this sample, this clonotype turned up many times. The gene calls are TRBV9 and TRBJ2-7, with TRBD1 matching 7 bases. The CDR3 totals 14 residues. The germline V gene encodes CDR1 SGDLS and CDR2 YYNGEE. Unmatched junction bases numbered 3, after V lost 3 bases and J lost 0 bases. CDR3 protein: CASSAGQASYEQYF. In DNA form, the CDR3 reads TGTGCCAGCAGCGCAGGACAGGCCTCCTACGAGCAGTACTTC.

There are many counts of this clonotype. CDR3 protein: CASSQDPRTASNQPQHF. Written as DNA, the CDR3 is TGCGCCAGCAGCCAAGATCCTCGGACAGCGAGCAATCAGCCCCAGCATTTT. The rearrangement links TRBV4-3 to TRBJ1-5, with D possibly being TRBD1 (6 bases). Germline V gene lookup returns CDR1 LGHNA and CDR2 YSLEER. This CDR3 is built from 17 residues. The ends were cut back, 0 bases at V and 1 base at J, with 13 bases in the middle.

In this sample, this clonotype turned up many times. In nucleotides, the CDR3 is TGTGCCAGCAGTTACTCTTTAGATACCAACGAGCAGTACTTC. Amino acids: CASSYSLDTNEQYF. The V call is TRBV6-5, the J call TRBJ2-7, with D uncertain. CDR3 length: 14 residues. Germline assignment: CDR1 MNHEY and CDR2 SVGAGI. The V end lost 0 bases, the J end lost 5 bases, and 11 bases lay between the germline ends.

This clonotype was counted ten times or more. The CDR3 region has the DNA TGCGCCAGCGGACAGGGAGCTAGCACAGATACGCAGTATTTT. Amino acid sequence: CASGQGASTDTQYF. The chain recombines TRBV5-1 with TRBJ2-3, with 8 bases lining up with TRBD1. V dropped 7 bases and J dropped 0; count of bases not matched to a gene: 4. This CDR3 contains 14 residues. Germline CDR1 is SGHRS and CDR2 is YFSETQ.

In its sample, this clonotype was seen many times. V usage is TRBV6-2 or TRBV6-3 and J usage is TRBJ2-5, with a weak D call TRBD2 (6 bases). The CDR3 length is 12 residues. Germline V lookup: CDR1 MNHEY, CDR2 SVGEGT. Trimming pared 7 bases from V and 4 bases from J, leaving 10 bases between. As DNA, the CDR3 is TGTGCCAGCATCCGGGGGAGAGAGACCCAGTACTTC. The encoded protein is CASIRGRETQYF.

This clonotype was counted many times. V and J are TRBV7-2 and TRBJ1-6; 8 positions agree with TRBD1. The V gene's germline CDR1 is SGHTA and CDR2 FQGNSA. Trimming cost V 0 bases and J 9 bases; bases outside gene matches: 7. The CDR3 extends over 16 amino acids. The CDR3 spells CASSLAGAGGRSPLHF. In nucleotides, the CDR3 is TGTGCCAGCAGCTTAGCGGGCGCAGGGGGCCGTTCACCCCTCCACTTT.

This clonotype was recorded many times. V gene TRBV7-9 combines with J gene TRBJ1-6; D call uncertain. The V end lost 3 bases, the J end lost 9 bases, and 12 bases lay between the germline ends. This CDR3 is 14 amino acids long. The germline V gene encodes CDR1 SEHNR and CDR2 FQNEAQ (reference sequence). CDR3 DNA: TGTGCCAGCAGCTTTTCGCCGACGGCTTCACCCCTCCACTTT. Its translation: CASSFSPTASPLHF. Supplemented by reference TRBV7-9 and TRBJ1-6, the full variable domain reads DTGVSQNPRHKITKRGQNVTFRCDPISEHNRLYWYRQTLGQGPEFLTYFQNEAQLEKSRLLSDRFSAERPKGSFSTLEIQRTEQGDSAMYLCASSFSPTASPLHFGNGTRLTVT.

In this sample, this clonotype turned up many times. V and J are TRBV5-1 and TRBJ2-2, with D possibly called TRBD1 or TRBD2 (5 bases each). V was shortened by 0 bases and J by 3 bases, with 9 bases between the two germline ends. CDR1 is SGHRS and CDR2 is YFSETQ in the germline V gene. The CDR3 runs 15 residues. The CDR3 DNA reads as TGCGCCAGCAGCTTGGTGGGACGAGACACCGGGGAGCTGTTTTTT. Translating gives CASSLVGRDTGELFF.

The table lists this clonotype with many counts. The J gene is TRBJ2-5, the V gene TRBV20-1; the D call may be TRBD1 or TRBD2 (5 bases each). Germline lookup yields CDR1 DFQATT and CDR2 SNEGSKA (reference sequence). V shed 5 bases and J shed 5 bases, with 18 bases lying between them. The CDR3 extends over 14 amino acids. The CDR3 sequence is CSAGGRLARETQYF. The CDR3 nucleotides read TGCAGTGCTGGGGGACGGCTGGCCCGGGAGACCCAGTACTTC.

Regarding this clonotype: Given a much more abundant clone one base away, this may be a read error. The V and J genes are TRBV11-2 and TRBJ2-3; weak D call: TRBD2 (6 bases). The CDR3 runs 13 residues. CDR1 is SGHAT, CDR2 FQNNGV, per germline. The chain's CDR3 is CPSSLGGSDIKYF. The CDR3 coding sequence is TGTCCCAGCAGTTTGGGAGGCAGTGACATCAAGTATTTT.

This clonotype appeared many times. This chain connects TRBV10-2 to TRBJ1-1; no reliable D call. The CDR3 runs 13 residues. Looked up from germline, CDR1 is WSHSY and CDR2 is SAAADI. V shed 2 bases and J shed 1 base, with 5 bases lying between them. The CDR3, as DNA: TGCGCCAGCAGTGAGGTCGGGAACACTGAAGCTTTCTTT. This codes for CASSEVGNTEAFF.

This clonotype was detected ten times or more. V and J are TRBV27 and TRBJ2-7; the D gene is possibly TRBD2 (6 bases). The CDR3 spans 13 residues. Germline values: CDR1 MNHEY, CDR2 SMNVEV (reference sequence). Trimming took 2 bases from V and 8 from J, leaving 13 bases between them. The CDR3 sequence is CASSLGPGLKQYV. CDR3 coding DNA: TGTGCCAGCAGTTTAGGACCGGGACTGAAGCAGTACGTC.

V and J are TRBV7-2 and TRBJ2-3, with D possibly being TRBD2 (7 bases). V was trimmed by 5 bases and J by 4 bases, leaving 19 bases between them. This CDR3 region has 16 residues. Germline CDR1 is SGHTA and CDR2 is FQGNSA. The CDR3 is CASSPESGRGPDTQYF. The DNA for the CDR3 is TGTGCCAGCAGCCCCGAAAGCGGGCGGGGGCCAGATACGCAGTATTTT. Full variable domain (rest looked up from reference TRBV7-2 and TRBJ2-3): GAGVSQSPSNKVTEKGKDVELRCDPISGHTALYWYRQSLGQGLEFLIYFQGNSAPDKSGLPSDRFSAERTGGSVSTLTIQRTQQEDSAVYLCASSPESGRGPDTQYFGPGTRLTVL.

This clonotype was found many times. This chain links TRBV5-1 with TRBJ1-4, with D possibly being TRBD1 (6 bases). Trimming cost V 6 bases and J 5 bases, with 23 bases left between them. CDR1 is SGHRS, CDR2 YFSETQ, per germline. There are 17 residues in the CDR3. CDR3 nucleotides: TGCGCCAGCACCTCCGGCGACCACAGGGTGGGAAATGAAAAACTGTTTTTT. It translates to CASTSGDHRVGNEKLFF.

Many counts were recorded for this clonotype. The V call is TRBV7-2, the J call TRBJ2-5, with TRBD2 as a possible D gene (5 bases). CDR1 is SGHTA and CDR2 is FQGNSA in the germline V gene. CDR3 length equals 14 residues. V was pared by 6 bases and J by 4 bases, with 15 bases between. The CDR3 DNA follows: TGTGCCAGCAGTCCAGGACTCCTCCGAGAGACCCAGTACTTC. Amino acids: CASSPGLLRETQYF. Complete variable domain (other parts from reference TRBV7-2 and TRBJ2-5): GAGVSQSPSNKVTEKGKDVELRCDPISGHTALYWYRQSLGQGLEFLIYFQGNSAPDKSGLPSDRFSAERTGGSVSTLTIQRTQQEDSAVYLCASSPGLLRETQYFGPGTRLLVL.

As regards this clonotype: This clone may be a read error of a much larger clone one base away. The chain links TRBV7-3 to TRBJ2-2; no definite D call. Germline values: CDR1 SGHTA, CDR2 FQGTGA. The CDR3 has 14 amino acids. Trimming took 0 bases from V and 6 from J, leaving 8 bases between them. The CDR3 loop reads CASSLTADPGELFF. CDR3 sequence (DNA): TGTGCCAGCAGCTTAACGGCGGATCCCGGGGAGCTGTTTTTT.

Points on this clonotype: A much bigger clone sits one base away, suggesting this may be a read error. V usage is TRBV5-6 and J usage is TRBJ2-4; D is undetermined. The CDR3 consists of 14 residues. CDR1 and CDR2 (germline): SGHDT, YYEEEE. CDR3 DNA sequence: TGTGCCAGCAGCTTGGTCGTGGCCCGGAACATGCAGTACTTC. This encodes CASSLVVARNMQYF.

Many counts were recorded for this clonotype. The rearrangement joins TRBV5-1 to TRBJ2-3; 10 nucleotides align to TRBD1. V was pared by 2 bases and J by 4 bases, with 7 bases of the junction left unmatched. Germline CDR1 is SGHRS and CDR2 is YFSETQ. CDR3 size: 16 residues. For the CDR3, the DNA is TGCGCCAGCAGCTTCTCCGGGACAGGGGTGGCAGATACGCAGTATTTT. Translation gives CASSFSGTGVADTQYF.

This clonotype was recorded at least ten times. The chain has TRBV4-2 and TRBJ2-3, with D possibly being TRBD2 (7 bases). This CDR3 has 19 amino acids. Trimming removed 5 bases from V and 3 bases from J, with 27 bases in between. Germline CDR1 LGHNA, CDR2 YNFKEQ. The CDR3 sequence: CASSTAPTGGPVRTDTQYF. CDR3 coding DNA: TGTGCCAGCAGCACAGCTCCAACCGGGGGGCCGGTTAGAACAGATACGCAGTATTTT.

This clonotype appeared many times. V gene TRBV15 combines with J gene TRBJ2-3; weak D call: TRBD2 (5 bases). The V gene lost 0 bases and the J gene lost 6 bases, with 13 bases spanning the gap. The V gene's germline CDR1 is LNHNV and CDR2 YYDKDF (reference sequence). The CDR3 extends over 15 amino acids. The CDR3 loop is CATSRDGGQRDTQYF. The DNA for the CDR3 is TGTGCCACCAGCAGAGACGGAGGCCAACGGGATACGCAGTATTTT. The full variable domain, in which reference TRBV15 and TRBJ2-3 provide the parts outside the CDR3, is DAMVIQNPRYQVTQFGKPVTLSCSQTLNHNVMYWYQQKSSQAPKLLFHYYDKDFNNEADTPDNFQSRRPNTSFCFLDIRSPGLGDTAMYLCATSRDGGQRDTQYFGPGTRLTVL.

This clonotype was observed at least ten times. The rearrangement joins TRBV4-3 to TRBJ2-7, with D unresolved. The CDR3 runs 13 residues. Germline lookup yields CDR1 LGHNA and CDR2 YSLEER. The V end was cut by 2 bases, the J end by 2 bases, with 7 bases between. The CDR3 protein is CASSQLGTYEQYV. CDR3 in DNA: TGCGCCAGCAGCCAATTAGGGACCTACGAGCAGTACGTC.